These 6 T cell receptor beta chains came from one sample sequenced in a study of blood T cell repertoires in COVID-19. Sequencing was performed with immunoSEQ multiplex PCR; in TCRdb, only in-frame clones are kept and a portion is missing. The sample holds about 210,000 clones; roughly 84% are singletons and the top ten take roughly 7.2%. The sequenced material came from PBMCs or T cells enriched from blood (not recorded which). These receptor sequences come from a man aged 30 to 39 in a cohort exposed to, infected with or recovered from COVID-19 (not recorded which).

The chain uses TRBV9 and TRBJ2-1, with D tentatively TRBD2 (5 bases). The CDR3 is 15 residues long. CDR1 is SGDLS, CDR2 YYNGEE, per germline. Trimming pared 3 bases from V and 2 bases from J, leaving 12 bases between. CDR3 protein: CASSEGADPYNEQFF. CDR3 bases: TGTGCCAGCAGCGAGGGAGCGGACCCCTACAATGAGCAGTTCTTC.

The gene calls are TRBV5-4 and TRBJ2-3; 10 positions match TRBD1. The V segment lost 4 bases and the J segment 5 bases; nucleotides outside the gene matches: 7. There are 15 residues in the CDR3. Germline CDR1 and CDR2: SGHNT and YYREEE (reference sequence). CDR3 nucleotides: TGTGCCAGCAGCCCCCCGGGACAGGGGCAAGATACGCAGTATTTT. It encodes CASSPPGQGQDTQYF.

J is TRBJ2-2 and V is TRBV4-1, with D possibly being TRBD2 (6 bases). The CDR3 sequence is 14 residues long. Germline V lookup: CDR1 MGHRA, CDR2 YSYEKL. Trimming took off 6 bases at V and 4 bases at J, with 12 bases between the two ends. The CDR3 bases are TGCGCCAGCAGGCTAGCGTACTCCACCGGGGAGCTGTTTTTT. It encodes CASRLAYSTGELFF.

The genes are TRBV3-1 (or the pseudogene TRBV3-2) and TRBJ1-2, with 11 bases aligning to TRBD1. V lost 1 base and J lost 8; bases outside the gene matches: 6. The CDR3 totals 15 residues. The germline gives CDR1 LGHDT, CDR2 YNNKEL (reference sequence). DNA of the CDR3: TGTGCCAGCAGCCAAGGGACAGGGGGCGCGGGAGGCTACACCTTC. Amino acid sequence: CASSQGTGGAGGYTF.

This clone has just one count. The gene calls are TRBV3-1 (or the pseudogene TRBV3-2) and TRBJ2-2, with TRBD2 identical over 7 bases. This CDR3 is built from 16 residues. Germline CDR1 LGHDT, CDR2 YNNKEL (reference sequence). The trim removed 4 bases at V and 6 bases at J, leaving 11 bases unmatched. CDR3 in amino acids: CASSPGTGAGAGELFF. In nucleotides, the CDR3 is TGTGCCAGCAGCCCCGGAACGGGTGCGGGAGCCGGGGAGCTGTTTTTT.

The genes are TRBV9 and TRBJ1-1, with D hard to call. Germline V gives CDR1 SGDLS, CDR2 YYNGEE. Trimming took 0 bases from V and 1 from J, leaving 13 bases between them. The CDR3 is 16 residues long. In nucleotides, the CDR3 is TGTGCCAGCAGCGTAGTGCTGGAGAACGCGAACACTGAAGCTTTCTTT. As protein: CASSVVLENANTEAFF.